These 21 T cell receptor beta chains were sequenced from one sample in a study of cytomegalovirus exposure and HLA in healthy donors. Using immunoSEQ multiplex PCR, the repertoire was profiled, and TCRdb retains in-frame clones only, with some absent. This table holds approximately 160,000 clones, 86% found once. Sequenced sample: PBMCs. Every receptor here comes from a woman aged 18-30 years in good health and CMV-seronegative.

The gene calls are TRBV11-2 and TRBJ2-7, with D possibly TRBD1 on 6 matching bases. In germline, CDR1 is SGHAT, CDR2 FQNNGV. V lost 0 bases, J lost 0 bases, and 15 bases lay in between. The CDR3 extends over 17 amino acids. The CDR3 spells CASSLEGAGLNSYEQYF. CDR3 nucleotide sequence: TGTGCCAGCAGCTTAGAGGGGGCTGGTCTGAACTCCTACGAGCAGTACTTC.

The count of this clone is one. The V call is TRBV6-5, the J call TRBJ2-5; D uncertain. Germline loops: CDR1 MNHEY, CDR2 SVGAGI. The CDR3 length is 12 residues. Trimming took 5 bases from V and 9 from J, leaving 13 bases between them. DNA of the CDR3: TGTGCCAGCAGTCCAGGAAGCCGGCCCCAGTACTTC. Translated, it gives CASSPGSRPQYF.

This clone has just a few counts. In DNA, the CDR3 is TGTGCCAGTAGATCCGACGGAGATAGCAATCAGCCCCAGCATTTT. Its protein is CASRSDGDSNQPQHF. The rearrangement joins TRBV19 to TRBJ1-5; no reliable D call. With 6 bases removed from V and 0 bases from J, the gap between germline ends came to 12 bases. Germline V gene sequence: CDR1 LNHDA, CDR2 SQIVND (reference sequence). The CDR3 has 15 residues.

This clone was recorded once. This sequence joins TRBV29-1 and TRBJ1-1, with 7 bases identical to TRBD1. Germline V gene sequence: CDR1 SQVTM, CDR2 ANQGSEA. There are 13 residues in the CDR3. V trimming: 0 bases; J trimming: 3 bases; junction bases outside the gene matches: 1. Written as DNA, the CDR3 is TGCAGCGTTGAAGATACAGGGGACACTGAAGCTTTCTTT. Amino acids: CSVEDTGDTEAFF.

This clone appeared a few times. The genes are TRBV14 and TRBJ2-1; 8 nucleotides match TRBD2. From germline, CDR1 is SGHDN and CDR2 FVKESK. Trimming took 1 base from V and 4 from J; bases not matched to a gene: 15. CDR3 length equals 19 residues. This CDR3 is CASSQGTAREGSLYNEQFF. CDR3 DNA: TGTGCCAGCAGCCAAGGAACCGCTCGGGAGGGGAGTTTGTACAATGAGCAGTTCTTC. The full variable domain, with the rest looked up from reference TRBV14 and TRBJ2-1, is EAGVTQFPSHSVIEKGQTVTLRCDPISGHDNLYWYRRVMGKEIKFLLHFVKESKQDESGMPNNRFLAERTGGTYSTLKVQPAELEDSGVYFCASSQGTAREGSLYNEQFFGPGTRLTVL.

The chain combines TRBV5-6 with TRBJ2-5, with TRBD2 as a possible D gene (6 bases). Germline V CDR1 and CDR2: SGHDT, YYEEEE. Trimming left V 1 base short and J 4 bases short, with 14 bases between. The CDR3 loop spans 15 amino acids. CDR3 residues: CASSLYLRGGETQYF. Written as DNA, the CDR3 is TGTGCCAGCAGCTTGTATTTACGGGGAGGAGAGACCCAGTACTTC.

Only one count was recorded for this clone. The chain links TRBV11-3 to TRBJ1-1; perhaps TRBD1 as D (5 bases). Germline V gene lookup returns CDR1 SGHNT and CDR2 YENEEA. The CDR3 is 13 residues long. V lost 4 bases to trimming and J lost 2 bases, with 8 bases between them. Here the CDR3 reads CASSSQGNTEAFF. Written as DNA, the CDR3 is TGTGCCAGCAGCTCCCAGGGAAACACTGAAGCTTTCTTT.

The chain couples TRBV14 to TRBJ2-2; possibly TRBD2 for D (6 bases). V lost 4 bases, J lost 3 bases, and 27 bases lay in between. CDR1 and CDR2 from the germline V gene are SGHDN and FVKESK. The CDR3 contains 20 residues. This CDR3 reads CASSPIDLTKRWGDTGELFF. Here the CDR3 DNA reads TGTGCCAGCAGCCCGATTGACCTAACTAAACGATGGGGGGACACCGGGGAGCTGTTTTTT.

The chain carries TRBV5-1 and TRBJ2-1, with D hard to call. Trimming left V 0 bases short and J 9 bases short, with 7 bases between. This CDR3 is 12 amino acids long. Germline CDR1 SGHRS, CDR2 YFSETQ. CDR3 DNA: TGCGCCAGCAGCTTGGTGGGCCTTGAGCAGTTCTTC. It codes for CASSLVGLEQFF.

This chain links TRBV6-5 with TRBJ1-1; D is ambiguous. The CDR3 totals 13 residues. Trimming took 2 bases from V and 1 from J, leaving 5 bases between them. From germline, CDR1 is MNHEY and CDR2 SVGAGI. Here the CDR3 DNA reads TGTGCCAGCAGTTACCAGGAGAACACTGAAGCTTTCTTT. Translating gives CASSYQENTEAFF.

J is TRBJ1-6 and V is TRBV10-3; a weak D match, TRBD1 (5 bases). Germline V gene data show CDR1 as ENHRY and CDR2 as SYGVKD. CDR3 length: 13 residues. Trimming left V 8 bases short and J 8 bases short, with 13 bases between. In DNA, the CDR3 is TGTGCCATCCGGCAAGGGGTCCATTCACCCCTCCACTTT. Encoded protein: CAIRQGVHSPLHF.

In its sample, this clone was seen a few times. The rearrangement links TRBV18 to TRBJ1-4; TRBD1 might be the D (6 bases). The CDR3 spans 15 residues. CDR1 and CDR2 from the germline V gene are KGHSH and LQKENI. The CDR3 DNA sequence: TGTGCAACCGCCGGGGGGGGCCAGGCTAATGAAAAACTGTTTTTT. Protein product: CATAGGGQANEKLFF.

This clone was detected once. The CDR3 coding sequence is TGTGCCAGTGTGCCGGGACAGGGGGCTCGCACAATCTATGGCTACACCTTC. Protein product: CASVPGQGARTIYGYTF. This chain uses TRBV19 with TRBJ1-2, with 12 nucleotides matching TRBD1. Germline-derived CDR1 and CDR2 are LNHDA and SQIVND (reference sequence). CDR3 length equals 17 residues. The junction had 14 bases not matched to a gene; V was cut back by 8 bases and J by 4 bases.

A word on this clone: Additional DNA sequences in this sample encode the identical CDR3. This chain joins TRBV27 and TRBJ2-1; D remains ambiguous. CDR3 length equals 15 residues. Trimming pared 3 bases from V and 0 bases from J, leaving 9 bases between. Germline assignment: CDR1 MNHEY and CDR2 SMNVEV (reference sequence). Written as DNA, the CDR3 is TGTGCCAGCAGTTTGAGAGGTAGCTCCTACAATGAGCAGTTCTTC. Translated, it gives CASSLRGSSYNEQFF.

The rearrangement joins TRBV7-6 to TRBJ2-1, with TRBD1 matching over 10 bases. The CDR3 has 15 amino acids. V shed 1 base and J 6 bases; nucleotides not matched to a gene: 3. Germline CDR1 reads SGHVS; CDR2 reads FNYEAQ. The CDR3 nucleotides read TGTGCCAGCAGCTTAGAGGGACAGGGGCTCAATGAGCAGTTCTTC. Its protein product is CASSLEGQGLNEQFF.

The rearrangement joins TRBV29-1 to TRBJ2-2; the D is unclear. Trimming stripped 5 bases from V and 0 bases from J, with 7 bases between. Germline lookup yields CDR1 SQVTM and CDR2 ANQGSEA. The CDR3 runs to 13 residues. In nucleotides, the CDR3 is TGCAGCGTTCGACGGGCGAACACCGGGGAGCTGTTTTTT. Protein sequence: CSVRRANTGELFF.

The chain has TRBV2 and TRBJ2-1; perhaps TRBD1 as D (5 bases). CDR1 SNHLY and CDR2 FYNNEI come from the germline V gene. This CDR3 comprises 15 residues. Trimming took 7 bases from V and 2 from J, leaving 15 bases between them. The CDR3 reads CASKGIDRPYNEQFF. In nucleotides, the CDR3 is TGTGCCAGCAAAGGGATAGACAGACCCTACAATGAGCAGTTCTTC.

The CDR3 is CASSSVATNEKLFF. The DNA for the CDR3 is TGTGCCAGCAGCTCGGTTGCAACTAATGAAAAACTGTTTTTT. V is TRBV7-9 and J is TRBJ1-4; D is undetermined. Germline CDR1 and CDR2: SEHNR and FQNEAQ (reference sequence). Trimming left V 4 bases short and J 0 bases short, with 6 bases between. The CDR3 spans 14 residues.

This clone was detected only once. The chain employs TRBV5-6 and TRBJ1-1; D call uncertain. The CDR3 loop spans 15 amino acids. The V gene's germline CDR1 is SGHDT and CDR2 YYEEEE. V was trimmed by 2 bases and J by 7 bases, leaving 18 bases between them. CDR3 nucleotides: TGTGCCAGCAGCTTACCAGCTTTTCAGCGGGGTGAAGCTTTCTTT. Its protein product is CASSLPAFQRGEAFF.

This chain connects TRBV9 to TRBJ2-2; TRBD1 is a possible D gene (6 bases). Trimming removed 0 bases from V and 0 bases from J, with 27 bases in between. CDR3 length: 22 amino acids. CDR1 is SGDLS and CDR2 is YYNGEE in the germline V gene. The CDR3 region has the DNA TGTGCCAGCAGCGTAGAGCTTAGGGGTTTTGTGGGGGCCCGCTCGAACACCGGGGAGCTGTTTTTT. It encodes CASSVELRGFVGARSNTGELFF.

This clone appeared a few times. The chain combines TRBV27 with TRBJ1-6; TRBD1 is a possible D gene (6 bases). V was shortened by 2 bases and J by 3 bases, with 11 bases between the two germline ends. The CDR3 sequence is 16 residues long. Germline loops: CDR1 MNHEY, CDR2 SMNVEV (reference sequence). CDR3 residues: CASSLIRQDYNSPLHF. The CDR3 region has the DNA TGTGCCAGCAGTTTAATCCGACAGGACTATAATTCACCCCTCCACTTT.